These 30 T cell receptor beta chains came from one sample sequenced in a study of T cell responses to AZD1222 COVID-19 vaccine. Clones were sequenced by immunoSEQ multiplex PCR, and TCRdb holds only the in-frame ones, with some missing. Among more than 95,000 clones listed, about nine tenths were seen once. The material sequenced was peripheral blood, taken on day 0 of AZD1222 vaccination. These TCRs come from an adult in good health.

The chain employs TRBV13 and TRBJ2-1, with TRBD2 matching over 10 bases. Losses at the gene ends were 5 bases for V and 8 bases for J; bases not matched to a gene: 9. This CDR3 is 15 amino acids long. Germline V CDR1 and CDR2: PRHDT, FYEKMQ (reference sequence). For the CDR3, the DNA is TGTGCCAGCAGCCCACCCTTAAGCGGGAGGGATGAGCAGTTCTTC. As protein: CASSPPLSGRDEQFF.

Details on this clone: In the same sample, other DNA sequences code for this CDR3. In DNA form, the CDR3 reads TGTGCCAGCAGCGGCGGGAACACTGAAGCTTTCTTT. This codes for CASSGGNTEAFF. V and J are TRBV28 and TRBJ1-1; D is unresolved. The length of the CDR3 is 12 residues. Trimming cost V 6 bases and J 1 base, with 6 bases left between them. The germline gives CDR1 MDHEN, CDR2 SYDVKM.

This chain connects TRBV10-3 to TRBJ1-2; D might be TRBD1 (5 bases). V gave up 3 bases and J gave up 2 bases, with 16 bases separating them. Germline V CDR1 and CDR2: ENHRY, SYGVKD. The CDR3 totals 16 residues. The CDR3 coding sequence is TGTGCCATCAGTGACAATCCCAGGGATCCGAACTATGGCTACACCTTC. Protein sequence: CAISDNPRDPNYGYTF.

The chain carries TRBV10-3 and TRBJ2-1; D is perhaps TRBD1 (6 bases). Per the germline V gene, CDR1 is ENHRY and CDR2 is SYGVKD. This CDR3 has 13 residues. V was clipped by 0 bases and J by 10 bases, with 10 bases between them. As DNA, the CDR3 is TGTGCCATCAGTGAGTCTCAGGGGACCGAGCAGTTCTTC. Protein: CAISESQGTEQFF.

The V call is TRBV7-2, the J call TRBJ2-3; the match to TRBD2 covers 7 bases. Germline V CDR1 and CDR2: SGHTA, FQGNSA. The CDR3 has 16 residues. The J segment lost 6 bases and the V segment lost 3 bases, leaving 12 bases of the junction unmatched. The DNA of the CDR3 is TGTGCCAGCAGCTTCTTTCTAGCGGATGGTGCGGATACGCAGTATTTT. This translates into CASSFFLADGADTQYF.

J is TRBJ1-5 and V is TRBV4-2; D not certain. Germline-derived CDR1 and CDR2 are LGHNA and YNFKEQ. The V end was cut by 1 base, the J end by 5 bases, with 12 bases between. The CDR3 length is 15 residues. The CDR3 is CASSQVRGKDQPQHF. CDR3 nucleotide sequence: TGTGCCAGCAGCCAAGTGAGAGGGAAAGATCAGCCCCAGCATTTT.

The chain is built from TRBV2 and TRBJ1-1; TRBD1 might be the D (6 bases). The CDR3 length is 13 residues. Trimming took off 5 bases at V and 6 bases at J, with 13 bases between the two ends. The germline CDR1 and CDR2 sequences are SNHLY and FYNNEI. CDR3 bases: TGTGCCAGCAGTTTACAGGGTATCGCTGAAGCTTTCTTT. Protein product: CASSLQGIAEAFF.

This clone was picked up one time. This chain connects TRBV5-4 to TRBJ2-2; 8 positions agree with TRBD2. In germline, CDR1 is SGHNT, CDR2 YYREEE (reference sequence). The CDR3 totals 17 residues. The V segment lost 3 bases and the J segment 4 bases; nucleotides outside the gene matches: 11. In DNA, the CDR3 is TGTGCCAGCAGCTCCAGTAGGTCCGGGGGGGGCACCGGGGAGCTGTTTTTT. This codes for CASSSSRSGGGTGELFF.

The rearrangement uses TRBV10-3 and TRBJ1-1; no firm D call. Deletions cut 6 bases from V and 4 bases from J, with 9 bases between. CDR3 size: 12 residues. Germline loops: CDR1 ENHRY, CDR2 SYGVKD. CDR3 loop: CAIRREGTEAFF. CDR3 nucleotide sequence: TGTGCCATCAGGAGGGAAGGCACTGAAGCTTTCTTT.

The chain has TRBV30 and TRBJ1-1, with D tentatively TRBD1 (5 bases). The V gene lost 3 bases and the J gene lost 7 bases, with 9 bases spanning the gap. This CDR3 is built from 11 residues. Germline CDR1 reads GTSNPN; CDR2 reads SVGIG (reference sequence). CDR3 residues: CAWRRTGEAFF. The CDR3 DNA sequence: TGTGCCTGGAGACGAACAGGTGAAGCTTTCTTT.

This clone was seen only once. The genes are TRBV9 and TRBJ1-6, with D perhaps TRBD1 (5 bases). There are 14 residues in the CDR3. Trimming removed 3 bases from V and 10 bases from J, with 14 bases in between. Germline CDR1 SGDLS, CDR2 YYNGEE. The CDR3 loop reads CASSARTSPSPLHF. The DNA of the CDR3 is TGTGCCAGCAGCGCCCGGACATCCCCCTCACCCCTCCACTTT.

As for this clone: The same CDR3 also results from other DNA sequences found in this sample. The CDR3 loop is CAWSVQGYEQYF. Here the CDR3 DNA reads TGTGCCTGGAGTGTACAAGGCTACGAGCAGTACTTC. The rearrangement joins TRBV30 to TRBJ2-7; D not certain. The CDR3 is 12 residues long. Trimming shortened V by 0 bases and J by 3 bases, and 6 bases separated the two germline ends. Per germline, CDR1 GTSNPN and CDR2 SVGIG (reference sequence).

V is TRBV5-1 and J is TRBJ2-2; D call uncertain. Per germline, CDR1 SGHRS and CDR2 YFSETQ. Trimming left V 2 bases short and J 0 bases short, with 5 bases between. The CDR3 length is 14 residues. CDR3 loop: CASSLTANTGELFF. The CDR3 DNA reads TGCGCCAGCAGCTTAACCGCGAACACCGGGGAGCTGTTTTTT.

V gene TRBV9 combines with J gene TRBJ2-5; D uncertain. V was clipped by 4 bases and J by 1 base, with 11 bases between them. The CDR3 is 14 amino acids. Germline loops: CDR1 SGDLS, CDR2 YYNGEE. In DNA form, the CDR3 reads TGTGCCAGCAGCCAGGCACTATCCCAAGAGACCCAGTACTTC. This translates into CASSQALSQETQYF.

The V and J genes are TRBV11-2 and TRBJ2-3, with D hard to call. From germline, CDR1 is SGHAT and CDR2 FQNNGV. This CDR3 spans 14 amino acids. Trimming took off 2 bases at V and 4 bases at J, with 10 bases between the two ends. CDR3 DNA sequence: TGTGCCAGCAGCTTAACGGCAGTAGCAGATACGCAGTATTTT. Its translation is CASSLTAVADTQYF.

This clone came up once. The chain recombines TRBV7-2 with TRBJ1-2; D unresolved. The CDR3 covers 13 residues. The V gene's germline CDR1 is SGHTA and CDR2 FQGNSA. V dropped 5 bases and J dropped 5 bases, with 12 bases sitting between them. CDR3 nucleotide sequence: TGTGCCAGCAGCCCTCTGGTGGCTTATGGCTACACCTTC. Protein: CASSPLVAYGYTF.

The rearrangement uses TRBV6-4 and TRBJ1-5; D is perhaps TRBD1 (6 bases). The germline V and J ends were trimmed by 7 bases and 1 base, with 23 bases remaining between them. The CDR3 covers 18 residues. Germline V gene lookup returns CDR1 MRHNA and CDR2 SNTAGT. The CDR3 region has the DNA TGTGCCAGCAAACGGAGGGAGGGGGGAGGTGAGAGCAATCAGCCCCAGCATTTT. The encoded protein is CASKRREGGGESNQPQHF.

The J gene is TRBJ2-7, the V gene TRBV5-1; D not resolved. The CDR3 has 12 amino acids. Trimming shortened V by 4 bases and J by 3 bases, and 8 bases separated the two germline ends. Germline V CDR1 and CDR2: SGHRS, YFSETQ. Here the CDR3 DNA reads TGCGCCAGCAGCCCCGACCGCTACGAGCAGTACTTC. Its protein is CASSPDRYEQYF. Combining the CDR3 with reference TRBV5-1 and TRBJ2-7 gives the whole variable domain KAGVTQTPRYLIKTRGQQVTLSCSPISGHRSVSWYQQTPGQGLQFLFEYFSETQRNKGNFPGRFSGRQFSNSRSEMNVSTLELGDSALYLCASSPDRYEQYFGPGTRLTVT.

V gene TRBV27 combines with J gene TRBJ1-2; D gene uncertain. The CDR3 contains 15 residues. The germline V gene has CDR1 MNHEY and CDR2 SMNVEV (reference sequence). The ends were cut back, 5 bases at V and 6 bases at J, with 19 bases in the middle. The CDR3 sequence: CASSQSLPVINGYTF. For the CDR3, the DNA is TGTGCCAGCAGTCAATCACTCCCAGTAATTAATGGCTACACCTTC.

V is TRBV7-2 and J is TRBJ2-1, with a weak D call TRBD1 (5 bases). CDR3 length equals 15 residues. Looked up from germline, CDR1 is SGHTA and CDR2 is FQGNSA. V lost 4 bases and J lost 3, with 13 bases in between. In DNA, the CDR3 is TGTGCCAGCAGCTCTATTAGGGGCAGCTACAATGAGCAGTTCTTC. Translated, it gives CASSSIRGSYNEQFF.

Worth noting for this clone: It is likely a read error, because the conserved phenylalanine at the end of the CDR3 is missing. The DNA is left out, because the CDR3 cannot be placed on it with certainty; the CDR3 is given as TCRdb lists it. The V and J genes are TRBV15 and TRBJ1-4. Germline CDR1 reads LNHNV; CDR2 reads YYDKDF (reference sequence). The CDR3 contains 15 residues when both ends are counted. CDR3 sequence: CATSRERRGEKTFLA.

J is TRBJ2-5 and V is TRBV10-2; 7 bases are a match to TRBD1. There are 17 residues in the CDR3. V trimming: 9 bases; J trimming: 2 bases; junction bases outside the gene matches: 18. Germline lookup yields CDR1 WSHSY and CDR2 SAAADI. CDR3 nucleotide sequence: TGCGCCAGTGATGGAACTCTTTCGCGGACAGGACAAGAGACCCAGTACTTC. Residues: CASDGTLSRTGQETQYF.

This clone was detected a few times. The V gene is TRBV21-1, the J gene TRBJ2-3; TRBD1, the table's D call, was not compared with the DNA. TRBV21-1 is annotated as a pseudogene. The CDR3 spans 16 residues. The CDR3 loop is CASGGQGFPWTDTQYF. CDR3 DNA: TGTGCCAGCGGGGGACAGGGGTTCCCCTGGACAGATACGCAGTATTTT.

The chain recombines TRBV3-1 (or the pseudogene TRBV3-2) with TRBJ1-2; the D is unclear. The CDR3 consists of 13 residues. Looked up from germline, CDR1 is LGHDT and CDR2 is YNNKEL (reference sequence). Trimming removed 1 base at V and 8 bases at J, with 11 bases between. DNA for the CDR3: TGTGCCAGCAGCCAAGCGAGGTTGGGGGGCTACACCTTC. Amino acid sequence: CASSQARLGGYTF.

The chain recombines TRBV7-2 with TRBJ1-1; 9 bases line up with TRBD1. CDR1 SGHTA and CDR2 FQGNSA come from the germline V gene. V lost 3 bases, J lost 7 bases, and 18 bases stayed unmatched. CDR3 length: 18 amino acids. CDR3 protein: CASSFLTRDRAPGGEAFF. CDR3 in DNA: TGTGCCAGCAGCTTTCTTACCCGGGACAGGGCCCCGGGTGGTGAAGCTTTCTTT.

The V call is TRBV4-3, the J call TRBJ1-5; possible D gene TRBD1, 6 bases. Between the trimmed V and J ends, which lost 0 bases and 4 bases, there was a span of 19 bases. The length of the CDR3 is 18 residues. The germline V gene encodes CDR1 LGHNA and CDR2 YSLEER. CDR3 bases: TGCGCCAGCAGCCAAGATATCGGGGGCGCTTTGGTTAATCAGCCCCAGCATTTT. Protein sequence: CASSQDIGGALVNQPQHF.

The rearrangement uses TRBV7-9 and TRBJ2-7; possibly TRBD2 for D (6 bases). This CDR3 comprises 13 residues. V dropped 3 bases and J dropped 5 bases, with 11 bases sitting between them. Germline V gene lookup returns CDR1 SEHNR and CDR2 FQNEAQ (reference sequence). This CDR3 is CASSFYGEDEQYF. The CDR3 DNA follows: TGTGCCAGCAGCTTCTATGGGGAGGACGAGCAGTACTTC.

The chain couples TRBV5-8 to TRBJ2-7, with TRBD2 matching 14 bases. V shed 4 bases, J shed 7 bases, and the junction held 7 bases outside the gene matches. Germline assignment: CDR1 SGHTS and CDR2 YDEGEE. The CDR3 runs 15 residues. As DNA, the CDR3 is TGTGCCAGCAGCCTAGGGACTAGCGGGAGTAGAGAGCAGTACTTC. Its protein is CASSLGTSGSREQYF.

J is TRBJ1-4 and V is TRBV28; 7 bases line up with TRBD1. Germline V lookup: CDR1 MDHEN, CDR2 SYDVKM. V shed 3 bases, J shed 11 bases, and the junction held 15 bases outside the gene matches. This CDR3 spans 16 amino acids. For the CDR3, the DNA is TGTGCCAGCAGTTTGCCAGGGACAGCCGGTTCGTGGAAACTGTTTTTT. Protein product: CASSLPGTAGSWKLFF.

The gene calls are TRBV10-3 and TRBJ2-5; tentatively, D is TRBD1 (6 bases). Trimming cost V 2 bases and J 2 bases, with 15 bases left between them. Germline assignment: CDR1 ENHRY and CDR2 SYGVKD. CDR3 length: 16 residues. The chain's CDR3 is CAISEGMTGKQETQYF. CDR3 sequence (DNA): TGTGCCATCAGTGAGGGCATGACAGGAAAGCAAGAGACCCAGTACTTC.